This T cell receptor (beta chain) was obtained from a study of T cell changes during pregnancy in multiple sclerosis. Trimming stripped 2 bases from V and 7 bases from J, with 25 bases between. CDR3 length: 18 residues. Germline values: CDR1 SGHTS, CDR2 YDEGEE. Using immunoSEQ multiplex PCR, the repertoire was profiled, and TCRdb retains in-frame clones only, with some absent. The sample holds 30,000 to 35,000 clones, approximately 90% seen once. This TCR derives from a female donor with multiple sclerosis, enrolled in a pregnancy study. V usage is TRBV5-8 and J usage is TRBJ2-4; D ambiguous. The material sequenced was CD8+ T cells from peripheral blood mononuclear cells, taken in the first trimester of pregnancy. CDR3 in DNA: TGTGCCAGCAGCTTCCGCAACCAATTACGTATAATCAGGAACATTCAGTACTTC. This translates into CASSFRNQLRIIRNIQYF.